Sequencing of this T cell receptor (beta chain) was carried out in a study of STAT5B mutations in CD4+ large granular lymphocyte leukemia (dated by TCRdb to between 2021 and 2023). Study-level background: Among the healthy controls, the CDR3 'QG' motif was associated with a particular HLA allele. The TCRbeta repertoires of CD4+ T-cell large granular lymphocyte leukemia patients were compared with the TCRbeta repertoires of healthy blood donors. Flow cytometry on FACSCanto II or FACSVerse showed that the purified fractions were more than 95% pure among lymphocytes. General conclusions and limits of the study: Greater clonality appeared to be present in CD4-sorted patient repertoires than in healthy CD4+ repertoires, and the difference was retained after the putative leukemic clones were removed. Each patient's main leukemic clonotypes were private, but approximately 25% of these clonotypes showed up at low frequency in the non-leukemic repertoires of other patients. Enrichment of TRBV06-family usage was observed among the top patient clones (8/27) relative to healthy controls (2/35). The data were not HLA-matched, and the higher clonality in CD4+ T-LGLL than in CD8+ T-LGLL could be due to the relatively small sample size.

TCRbeta rearrangements were sequenced from genomic DNA using the immunoSEQ assay at survey resolution. Per the authors' processing: A lowest detectable productive clonotype frequency of 2.59 x 10-5 was observed in the TCR sequencing data. Only productive TCRbeta rearrangements, meaning sequences that were complete and in-frame, were kept for the analyses. Sample clonality was computed as Simpson clonality in the immunoSEQ Analyzer version 3.0. Based on frequency, clones were grouped as very rare, small, medium, large (1-20%) or hyperexpanded (>20%). OLGA 1.2.3 estimated generation probabilities, VDJtools produced V-gene circos plots, VDJdb was queried for specificities, and GLIPH identified CDR3 motifs. TCRdb provides this immuneACCESS table in a form limited to in-frame rearrangements. Some clones are lacking; in checked studies, under half of them reflect an unresolved V gene, and why the rest are absent is not known. That table furnishes V, J and clone size, whereas the DNA furnished D and trimming. The sample table shows tens of thousands of clones, and around 86% are seen once. The top ten hold around 0.33% of the sample.

The healthy controls were 37 blood donors, and the buffy coats of these donors were supplied by the Finnish Red Cross blood service. All TCR-sequenced material derived from peripheral blood: patient blood samples and healthy donor buffy coats. Ficoll-Hypaque gradient centrifugation was used to isolate peripheral blood mononuclear cells. Magnetic purification was used to isolate CD4+ cells from the buffy coats of the healthy controls. The Gentra Puregene Cell and Tissue kit was used for genomic DNA extraction, and quantification was performed on a Qubit 2.0 fluorometer. Points on this clone: Its recognized antigen is unknown. Base qualities are not provided; no much larger clone lies one nucleotide away.

Taken from cysteine to phenylalanine, the CDR3 has 16 residues. The CDR3 DNA has 48 bases and is translated from base 1. From a lookup of the germline V gene, CDR1 and CDR2 are SGHTA and FQGTGA. Relative to germline, V is missing 3 bases and J is missing 2 bases, with 4 bases of the junction outside any gene match. The TCR was taken from a human donor in good health. The chain employs TRBV7-3 and TRBJ2-6, with 7 central nucleotides matching TRBD1. Material for sequencing was CD4+ T cells from blood buffy coats. The CDR3 amino acid sequence is: CASSFPGTAGANVLTF. The DNA sequence follows: TGTGCCAGCAGCTTTCCCGGGACAGCTGGGGCCAACGTCCTGACTTTC.